The 9 T cell receptor beta chains below were found in one sample sequenced in a study of T cell responses to AZD1222 COVID-19 vaccine. TCRdb's table, derived via immunoSEQ multiplex PCR, lists solely in-frame clones and lacks some. In the table there are approximately 79,000 clones, roughly 88% of which are singletons. This specimen consisted of peripheral blood, obtained on day 0 of AZD1222 vaccination. The receptor set was obtained from an adult in good health.

The chain couples TRBV4-2 to TRBJ1-5; D remains unclear. V lost 0 bases and J lost 0, with 18 bases in between. Germline V CDR1 and CDR2: LGHNA, YNFKEQ. The CDR3 covers 19 residues. CDR3: CASSQDLASAAPSNQPQHF. CDR3 DNA: TGTGCCAGCAGCCAAGATTTAGCATCGGCGGCACCTAGCAATCAGCCCCAGCATTTT.

V is TRBV5-1 and J is TRBJ2-7; possibly TRBD2 for D (6 bases). The germline V and J ends were trimmed by 0 bases and 7 bases, with 14 bases remaining between them. Germline V gene lookup returns CDR1 SGHRS and CDR2 YFSETQ. The CDR3 runs 14 residues. CDR3 sequence: CASSLAGGMREQYF. The DNA of the CDR3 is TGCGCCAGCAGCTTGGCCGGGGGTATGAGGGAGCAGTACTTC.

The CDR3 sequence: CASKSGFFVQPQHF. The CDR3 DNA follows: TGTGCCAGCAAATCCGGGTTCTTCGTACAGCCCCAGCATTTT. The V and J genes are TRBV2 and TRBJ1-5, with D uncertain. Germline lookup yields CDR1 SNHLY and CDR2 FYNNEI. The V end was cut by 7 bases, the J end by 7 bases, with 17 bases between. This CDR3 has 14 residues.

The chain employs TRBV10-1 and TRBJ2-1; 14 bases are shared with TRBD2. The V gene's germline CDR1 is WNHNN and CDR2 SYGVQD (reference sequence). The CDR3 sequence is 16 residues long. V lost 0 bases, J lost 8 bases, and 3 bases stayed unmatched. In nucleotides, the CDR3 is TGCGCCAGCAGTGAGTCGGGGACTAGCGGGAGTTATGAGCAGTTCTTC. Translation gives CASSESGTSGSYEQFF.

The V and J genes are TRBV7-9 and TRBJ2-7; maybe TRBD1 (6 bases). The V end was cut by 3 bases, the J end by 1 base, with 10 bases between. CDR1 is SEHNR and CDR2 is FQNEAQ in the germline V gene (reference sequence). This CDR3 has 14 amino acids. CDR3 sequence reads: CASSLGANSYEQYF. CDR3 sequence (DNA): TGTGCCAGCAGCTTGGGGGCCAATTCCTACGAGCAGTACTTC.

The chain has TRBV11-2 and TRBJ1-6; 8 bases are a match to TRBD1. This CDR3 is 18 amino acids long. Germline V gene lookup returns CDR1 SGHAT and CDR2 FQNNGV. The V gene end was trimmed by 1 base and the J gene end by 7 bases; junction bases not matched to a gene: 12. Written as DNA, the CDR3 is TGTGCCAGCAGCTTAGGAGGGGCCGGGACAGGTAGAAATTCACCCCTCCACTTT. This encodes CASSLGGAGTGRNSPLHF.

The V and J genes are TRBV20-1 and TRBJ2-4; D call uncertain. V lost 3 bases, J lost 8 bases, and 8 bases lay in between. The V gene's germline CDR1 is DFQATT and CDR2 SNEGSKA (reference sequence). The CDR3 is 11 residues long. The CDR3 sequence is CSASDRDIQYF. The CDR3 coding sequence is TGCAGTGCTAGTGACCGGGACATTCAGTACTTC.

This chain connects TRBV28 to TRBJ2-2; the match to TRBD2 covers 8 bases. Unmatched junction bases numbered 14, after V lost 2 bases and J lost 0 bases. Germline CDR1 MDHEN, CDR2 SYDVKM. The CDR3 is 20 residues long. The CDR3 coding sequence is TGTGCCAGCAGTTTACTGGGTATCGTTGTAGCGGGGACGAACACCGGGGAGCTGTTTTTT. It encodes CASSLLGIVVAGTNTGELFF.

The chain employs TRBV27 and TRBJ1-1, with 11 bases lining up with TRBD1. Trimming cost V 6 bases and J 4 bases; bases outside gene matches: 10. CDR3 length equals 16 residues. Germline V gene data show CDR1 as MNHEY and CDR2 as SMNVEV (reference sequence). The CDR3 loop reads CASSWVPGQGGTEAFF. The CDR3 DNA reads as TGTGCCAGCAGCTGGGTTCCGGGACAGGGGGGCACTGAAGCTTTCTTT.